These T cell receptor beta chains were read from a single sample in a study of cytomegalovirus exposure and HLA in healthy donors. The method was immunoSEQ multiplex PCR; TCRdb's version includes in-frame clones alone and lacks a portion of them. Among under 75,000 clones listed, 95% were seen once. The specimen sequenced was PBMCs. These TCRs come from a woman younger than 30 in good health and CMV-seropositive. The CDR3 runs from the conserved cysteine through the conserved F or W. Fields, in order: clone size, V gene, J gene, D gene, CDR3 length, CDR3 DNA, CDR3 protein. D genes are given only for firm matches. Clone sizes are given selectively: once, few, many, or a class where the clone is expanded.

size: once; V: TRBV6-6; J: TRBJ1-2; D: .; length: 14; DNA: TGTGCCAGCAGGGACAAGGTCCGCATCGTTGGCTACACCTTC; CDR3: CASRDKVRIVGYTF
size: .; V: TRBV7-2; J: TRBJ1-6; D: TRBD1; length: 16; DNA: TGTGCCAGCAGCCTCAGGACAGGGAGGCGGAATTCACCCCTCCACTTT; CDR3: CASSLRTGRRNSPLHF
size: .; V: TRBV19; J: TRBJ1-2; D: TRBD1; length: 14; DNA: TGTGCCAGTAAGGGACAGGGGCTTAACTATGGCTACACCTTC; CDR3: CASKGQGLNYGYTF
size: .; V: TRBV4-3; J: TRBJ2-1; D: .; length: 13; DNA: TGCGCCAGCAGCCAAGGGGGGGAGCGTGAGCAGTTCTTC; CDR3: CASSQGGEREQFF
size: .; V: TRBV28; J: TRBJ2-7; D: TRBD2; length: 17; DNA: TGTGCCAGCAGGCAACTAGCGGGCCTTCATAGCTCCTACGAGCAGTACTTC; CDR3: CASRQLAGLHSSYEQYF
size: .; V: TRBV6-5; J: TRBJ1-2; D: TRBD1; length: 15; DNA: TGTGCCAGCAGCCGGACAGGCATGGGTAACTATGGCTACACCTTC; CDR3: CASSRTGMGNYGYTF
size: .; V: TRBV5-4; J: TRBJ2-3; D: TRBD1; length: 17; DNA: TGTGCCAGCAGCGACAAACTTACAGGGGGCCCCGCAGATACGCAGTATTTT; CDR3: CASSDKLTGGPADTQYF
size: .; V: TRBV2; J: TRBJ2-2; D: TRBD2; length: 15; DNA: TGTGCCAGCAGAATTAGCGGGGGGCTCACCGGGGAGCTGTTTTTT; CDR3: CASRISGGLTGELFF
size: .; V: TRBV5-5; J: TRBJ1-6; D: .; length: 15; DNA: TGTGCCAGCAGCTCGGGGGTATCCTATAATTCACCCCTCCACTTT; CDR3: CASSSGVSYNSPLHF
size: .; V: TRBV19; J: TRBJ1-5; D: .; length: 11; DNA: TGTGCCAGCGGGGGTAATCAGCCCCAGCATTTT; CDR3: CASGGNQPQHF
size: .; V: TRBV6-1; J: TRBJ2-2; D: .; length: 11; DNA: TGTGCCAGCAGAGGGGCCGGGGAGCTGTTTTTT; CDR3: CASRGAGELFF
size: .; V: TRBV7-2; J: TRBJ1-5; D: .; length: 14; DNA: TGTGCCAGCAGCTTTGGGTACCGGGATCAGCCCCAGCATTTT; CDR3: CASSFGYRDQPQHF
size: .; V: TRBV28; J: TRBJ1-4; D: TRBD1; length: 15; DNA: TGTGCCAGCAGACACCGGGACAGGGTCCTTGAAAAACTGTTTTTT; CDR3: CASRHRDRVLEKLFF
size: .; V: TRBV6-1; J: TRBJ2-1; D: TRBD2; length: 15; DNA: TGTGCCAGCAGACCCGGGACTACCTCTGGTAATGAGCAGTTCTTC; CDR3: CASRPGTTSGNEQFF
size: .; V: TRBV28; J: TRBJ1-2; D: .; length: 13; DNA: TGTGCCAGCAGTTTAACGGTGAACTATGGCTACACCTTC; CDR3: CASSLTVNYGYTF
size: .; V: TRBV10-3; J: TRBJ1-2; D: .; length: 14; DNA: TGTGCCATCGCATCCGGGGAGGGGGACTATGGCTACACCTTC; CDR3: CAIASGEGDYGYTF
size: .; V: TRBV2; J: TRBJ2-7; D: .; length: 14; DNA: TGTGCCAGCGCCCCGGACAGAACACCCTACGAGCAGTACTTC; CDR3: CASAPDRTPYEQYF
size: .; V: TRBV15; J: TRBJ1-3; D: .; length: 18; DNA: TGTGCCACCAGCAGAGAAACGGCCAGGGGAAGCTCTGGAAACACCATATATTTT; CDR3: CATSRETARGSSGNTIYF
size: .; V: TRBV9; J: TRBJ2-5; D: TRBD2; length: 15; DNA: TGTGCCAGCAGCCCGCGGACTAGTCCCCAAGAGACCCAGTACTTC; CDR3: CASSPRTSPQETQYF
size: .; V: TRBV4-2; J: TRBJ2-5; D: TRBD2; length: 15; DNA: TGTGCCAGCAGCCAAGCGGGGGGGCAAGAAGAGACCCAGTACTTC; CDR3: CASSQAGGQEETQYF